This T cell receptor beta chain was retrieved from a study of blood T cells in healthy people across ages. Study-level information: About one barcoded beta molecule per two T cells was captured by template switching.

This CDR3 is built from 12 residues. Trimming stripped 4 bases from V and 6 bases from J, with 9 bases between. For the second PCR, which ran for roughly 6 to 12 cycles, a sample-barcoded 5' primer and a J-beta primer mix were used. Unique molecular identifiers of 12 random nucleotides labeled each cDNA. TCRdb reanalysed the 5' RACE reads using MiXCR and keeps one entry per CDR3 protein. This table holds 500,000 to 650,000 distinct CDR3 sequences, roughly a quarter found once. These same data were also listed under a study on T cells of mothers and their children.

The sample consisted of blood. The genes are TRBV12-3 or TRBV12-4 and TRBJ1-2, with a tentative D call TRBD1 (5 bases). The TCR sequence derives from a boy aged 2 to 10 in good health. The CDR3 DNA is TGTGCCAGCAGTTCCATAGGGGATGGCTACACCTTC. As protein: CASSSIGDGYTF.